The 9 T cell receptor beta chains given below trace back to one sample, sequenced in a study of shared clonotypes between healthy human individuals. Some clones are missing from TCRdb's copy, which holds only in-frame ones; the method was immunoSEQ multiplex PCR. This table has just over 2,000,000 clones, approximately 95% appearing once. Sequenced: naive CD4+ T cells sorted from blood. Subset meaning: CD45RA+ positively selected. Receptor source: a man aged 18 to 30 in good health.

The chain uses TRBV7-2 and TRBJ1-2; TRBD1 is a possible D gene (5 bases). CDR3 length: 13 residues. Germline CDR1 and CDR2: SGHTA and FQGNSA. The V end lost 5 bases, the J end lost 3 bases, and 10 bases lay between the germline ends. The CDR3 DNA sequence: TGTGCCAGCAGCCCATCAGGGTACTATGGCTACACCTTC. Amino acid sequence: CASSPSGYYGYTF.

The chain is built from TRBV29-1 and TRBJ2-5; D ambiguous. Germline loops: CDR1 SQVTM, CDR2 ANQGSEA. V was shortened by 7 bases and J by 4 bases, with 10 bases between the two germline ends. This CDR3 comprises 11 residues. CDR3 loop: CSGGEGETQYF. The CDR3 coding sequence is TGCAGCGGTGGGGAAGGAGAGACCCAGTACTTC.

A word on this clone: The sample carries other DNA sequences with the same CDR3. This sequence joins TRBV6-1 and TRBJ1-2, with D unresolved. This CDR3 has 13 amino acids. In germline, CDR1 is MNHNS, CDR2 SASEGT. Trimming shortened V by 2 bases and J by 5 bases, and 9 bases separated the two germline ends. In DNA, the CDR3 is TGTGCCAGCAGTGAAACTGGGCTGTATGGCTACACCTTC. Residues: CASSETGLYGYTF.

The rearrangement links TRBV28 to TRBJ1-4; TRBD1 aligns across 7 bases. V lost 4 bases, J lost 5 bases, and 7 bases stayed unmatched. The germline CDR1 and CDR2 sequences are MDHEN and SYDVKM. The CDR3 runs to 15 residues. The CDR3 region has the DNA TGTGCCAGCAGTTCCAAACAGGGGAGGAATGAAAAACTGTTTTTT. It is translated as CASSSKQGRNEKLFF.

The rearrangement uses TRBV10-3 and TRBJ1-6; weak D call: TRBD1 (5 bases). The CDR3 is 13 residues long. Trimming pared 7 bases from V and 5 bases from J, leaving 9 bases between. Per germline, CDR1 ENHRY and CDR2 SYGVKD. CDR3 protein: CAITGQDNSPLHF. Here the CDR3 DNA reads TGTGCCATCACCGGACAAGATAATTCACCCCTCCACTTT.

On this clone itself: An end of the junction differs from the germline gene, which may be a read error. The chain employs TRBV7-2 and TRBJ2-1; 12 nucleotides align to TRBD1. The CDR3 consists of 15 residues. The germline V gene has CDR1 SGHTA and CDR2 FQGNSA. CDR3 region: CASRLGTGGFNEQFF. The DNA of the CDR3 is TGTGCCAGCAGATTAGGGACAGGGGGCTTCAATGAGCAGTTCTTC.

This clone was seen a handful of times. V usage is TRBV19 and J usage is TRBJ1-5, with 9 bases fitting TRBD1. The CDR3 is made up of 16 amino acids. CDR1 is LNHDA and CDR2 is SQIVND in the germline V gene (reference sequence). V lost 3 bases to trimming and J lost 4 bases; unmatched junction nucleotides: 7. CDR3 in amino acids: CASSIGQGRRNQPQHF. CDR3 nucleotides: TGTGCCAGTAGTATCGGACAGGGGAGAAGGAATCAGCCCCAGCATTTT.

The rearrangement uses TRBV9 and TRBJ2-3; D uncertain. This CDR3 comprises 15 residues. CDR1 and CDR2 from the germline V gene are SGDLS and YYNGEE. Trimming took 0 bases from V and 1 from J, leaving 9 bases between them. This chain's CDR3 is CASSVEARGTDTQYF. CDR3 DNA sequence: TGTGCCAGCAGCGTAGAAGCTCGCGGCACAGATACGCAGTATTTT.

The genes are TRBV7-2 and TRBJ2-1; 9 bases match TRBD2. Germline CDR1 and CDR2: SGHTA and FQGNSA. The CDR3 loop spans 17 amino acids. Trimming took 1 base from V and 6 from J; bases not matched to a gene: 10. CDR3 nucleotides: TGTGCCAGCAGCTTAGGTTACGCTAGCGGGATCCTCAATGAGCAGTTCTTC. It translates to CASSLGYASGILNEQFF.